Following are 29 T cell receptor beta chains from one sample sequenced in a study of CD8+ T cells in alopecia areata (dated 2018 in TCRdb). What this sample's time point label stands for: about 25 weeks on oral tofacitinib. In the paper's terms, the treatment or condition label means: oral pan-JAK inhibitor, 5-10 mg twice daily. The method behind the library was the immunoSEQ multiplex PCR assay. To provide template for TCR sequencing, every sample had RNA extracted and reverse transcribed into cDNA. TCRdb retrieved this table from immuneACCESS and kept in-frame rearrangements only. Not all clones are present; in checked studies, unresolved V genes account for under half, and no reason is known for the remainder. The sample records 270,000 or so clones, 58% of which are singletons. Around 1.7% of the sample is held by the ten biggest clonotypes. The specimen was CD4+ T cells sorted from blood, collected at week 24, from a patient treated with tofacitinib. The origin of the receptors is a human donor with alopecia areata.

The chain joins TRBV14 to TRBJ2-7; 9 positions agree with TRBD1. Germline CDR1 reads SGHDN; CDR2 reads FVKESK. The ends lost 4 bases at V and 6 bases at J; junction bases unmatched: 16. CDR3 length: 17 amino acids. The CDR3 coding sequence is TGTGCCAGCAGCCGCATAACACCCCGGGACAGGGAGTCCGAGCAGTACTTC. Its translation is CASSRITPRDRESEQYF. The whole variable domain, filled in from reference TRBV14 and TRBJ2-7, reads EAGVTQFPSHSVIEKGQTVTLRCDPISGHDNLYWYRRVMGKEIKFLLHFVKESKQDESGMPNNRFLAERTGGTYSTLKVQPAELEDSGVYFCASSRITPRDRESEQYFGPGTRLTVT.

This sequence joins TRBV7-2 and TRBJ2-3; tentative D call: TRBD2 (5 bases). V gave up 4 bases and J gave up 1 base, with 15 bases separating them. In germline, CDR1 is SGHTA, CDR2 FQGNSA. The CDR3 is made up of 16 amino acids. The CDR3 region is CASSSNRGSGTDTQYF. Written as DNA, the CDR3 is TGTGCCAGCAGCTCAAATCGGGGTAGCGGCACAGATACGCAGTATTTT.

The rearrangement links TRBV29-1 to TRBJ1-2; D remains ambiguous. The CDR3 is 14 amino acids. Trimming left V 2 bases short and J 5 bases short, with 15 bases between. The germline CDR1 and CDR2 sequences are SQVTM and ANQGSEA. CDR3 sequence (DNA): TGCAGCGTTGAACGGGTAGGGTTAGGATATGGCTACACCTTC. Residues: CSVERVGLGYGYTF.

The chain employs TRBV25-1 and TRBJ2-7; D uncertain. The germline V gene has CDR1 MGHDK and CDR2 SYGVNS. Trimming removed 3 bases from V and 7 bases from J, with 10 bases in between. The CDR3 spans 12 residues. The CDR3 loop is CASSEVRQEQYF. The CDR3 DNA is TGTGCCAGCAGTGAGGTGCGTCAAGAGCAGTACTTC.

There are many counts of this clone. The chain is built from TRBV7-2 and TRBJ1-6, with 8 bases that match TRBD1. The CDR3 consists of 15 residues. Trimming at V came to 5 bases and at J to 7 bases, leaving 7 bases not matched to a gene. Germline assignment: CDR1 SGHTA and CDR2 FQGNSA. The CDR3 loop reads CASSRRQGMNSPLHF. The DNA of the CDR3 is TGTGCCAGCAGCCGAAGACAGGGGATGAATTCACCCCTCCACTTT.

The rearrangement uses TRBV5-6 and TRBJ2-7, with D possibly being TRBD1 (7 bases). The CDR3 is 14 residues long. V was shortened by 4 bases and J by 5 bases, with 16 bases between the two germline ends. Germline-derived CDR1 and CDR2 are SGHDT and YYEEEE. The DNA for the CDR3 is TGTGCCAGCAGCCTGGGCAGGGGGAGGAACGAGCAGTACTTC. It codes for CASSLGRGRNEQYF.

The chain carries TRBV9 and TRBJ2-2; D not resolved. V was trimmed by 1 base and J by 6 bases, leaving 1 base between them. CDR3 length equals 11 residues. CDR1 SGDLS and CDR2 YYNGEE come from the germline V gene. CDR3 residues: CASSVSGELFF. DNA of the CDR3: TGTGCCAGCAGCGTATCCGGGGAGCTGTTTTTT.

The chain combines TRBV6-6 with TRBJ2-5; D is tentatively TRBD1 or TRBD2 (5 bases each). Germline V gene sequence: CDR1 MNHNY, CDR2 SVGAGI (reference sequence). The germline V and J ends were trimmed by 2 bases and 5 bases, with 9 bases remaining between them. The CDR3 contains 13 residues. CDR3 in amino acids: CASSYRDGETQYF. As DNA, the CDR3 is TGTGCCAGCAGTTACCGGGACGGGGAGACCCAGTACTTC.

This clone was counted between two and nine times. The chain uses TRBV28 and TRBJ1-5; TRBD1 agrees at 9 bases. The CDR3 is made up of 17 amino acids. Germline CDR1 and CDR2: MDHEN and SYDVKM. V trimming: 5 bases; J trimming: 2 bases; junction bases outside the gene matches: 10. This CDR3 is CASSPGTGRRGNQPQHF. As DNA, the CDR3 is TGTGCCAGCAGTCCCGGGACAGGGAGACGCGGCAATCAGCCCCAGCATTTT.

With regard to this clone: Other nucleotide sequences from this sample produce the same CDR3. The rearrangement uses TRBV29-1 and TRBJ2-5, with TRBD1 matching over 9 bases. The CDR3 consists of 12 residues. CDR1 is SQVTM and CDR2 is ANQGSEA in the germline V gene. Trimming took 6 bases from V and 2 from J; bases not matched to a gene: 1. The CDR3 DNA follows: TGCAGCGTGGACAGGGGACAAGAGACCCAGTACTTC. Translated, it gives CSVDRGQETQYF.

Points on this clone: The germline gene is not matched at one end of the junction; a read error may be the cause. V usage is TRBV7-7 and J usage is TRBJ2-5; a weak D match, TRBD2 (5 bases). Germline CDR1 is SSHAT and CDR2 is FNYEAQ (reference sequence). The CDR3 consists of 14 residues. The CDR3 bases are TGTGCTAGCAGCTTAGAGGATGGCCGGGGGACCCAGTACTTC. It translates to CASSLEDGRGTQYF.

The chain employs TRBV9 and TRBJ2-3; D might be TRBD1 (6 bases). Trimming took off 4 bases at V and 6 bases at J, with 15 bases between the two ends. This CDR3 has 14 residues. Germline lookup yields CDR1 SGDLS and CDR2 YYNGEE. The CDR3 here is CASSSGQLKDTQYF. CDR3 bases: TGTGCCAGCAGCTCAGGACAGCTCAAGGATACGCAGTATTTT.

This rearrangement joins TRBV15 to TRBJ2-3, with TRBD2 identical over 11 bases. Germline CDR1 and CDR2: LNHNV and YYDKDF (reference sequence). The trim removed 3 bases at V and 4 bases at J, leaving 3 bases unmatched. This CDR3 is 15 amino acids long. The CDR3 is CATSSSGGVSDTQYF. CDR3 DNA: TGTGCCACCAGCAGTAGCGGGGGGGTATCAGATACGCAGTATTTT.

This chain links TRBV29-1 with TRBJ2-7; no definite D call. Trimming left V 6 bases short and J 1 base short, with 10 bases between. The V gene's germline CDR1 is SQVTM and CDR2 ANQGSEA. The CDR3 runs 12 residues. The CDR3 DNA sequence: TGCAGCGTGGCTAGGGAATCCTACGAGCAGTACTTC. Translating it yields CSVARESYEQYF.

The rearrangement joins TRBV2 to TRBJ2-7; D might be TRBD1 (5 bases). V was pared by 4 bases and J by 0 bases, with 13 bases between. The CDR3 extends over 15 amino acids. The germline gives CDR1 SNHLY, CDR2 FYNNEI. CDR3 sequence (DNA): TGTGCCAGCAGTGGGACATCTCGGAGCTCCTACGAGCAGTACTTC. Translated, it gives CASSGTSRSSYEQYF.

V usage is TRBV30 and J usage is TRBJ2-2; no reliable D call. This CDR3 comprises 13 residues. Germline V gene lookup returns CDR1 GTSNPN and CDR2 SVGIG (reference sequence). V lost 3 bases and J lost 0, with 5 bases in between. The CDR3 reads CAWRRTNTGELFF. The DNA of the CDR3 is TGTGCCTGGAGAAGGACGAACACCGGGGAGCTGTTTTTT.

The chain carries TRBV28 and TRBJ2-3, with 10 bases matching TRBD2. CDR1 and CDR2 from the germline V gene are MDHEN and SYDVKM. The CDR3 runs to 16 residues. V shed 5 bases and J 1 base; nucleotides not matched to a gene: 6. CDR3 sequence (DNA): TGTGCCAGCAGTCCCAGCGGGGGGGCCGGCACAGATACGCAGTATTTT. Translation gives CASSPSGGAGTDTQYF. The full variable domain, completed using reference TRBV28 and TRBJ2-3, is DVKVTQSSRYLVKRTGEKVFLECVQDMDHENMFWYRQDPGLGLRLIYFSYDVKMKEKGDIPEGYSVSREKKERFSLILESASTNQTSMYLCASSPSGGAGTDTQYFGPGTRLTVL.

This clone has only one observation. This sequence joins TRBV11-3 and TRBJ1-6; 12 nucleotides line up with TRBD1. The CDR3 has 19 amino acids. CDR1 is SGHNT, CDR2 YENEEA, per germline. J gave up 7 bases and V 3 bases, and 13 bases lay outside the gene matches. The CDR3 DNA sequence: TGTGCCAGCAGCTTTAGATTCCCGGGACAGGGGGCTCGGAATTCACCCCTCCACTTT. Translation: CASSFRFPGQGARNSPLHF.

The chain couples TRBV2 to TRBJ2-3, with no clear D. V lost 6 bases, J lost 6 bases, and 13 bases lay in between. Germline values: CDR1 SNHLY, CDR2 FYNNEI. The CDR3 totals 13 residues. The CDR3 nucleotides read TGTGCCAGCAGGGGCGAACACGGGGATACGCAGTATTTT. It codes for CASRGEHGDTQYF.

The chain is built from TRBV9 and TRBJ1-1, with D possibly matching TRBD1 (6 bases). V gave up 4 bases and J gave up 2 bases, with 12 bases separating them. CDR1 and CDR2 from the germline V gene are SGDLS and YYNGEE. This CDR3 has 14 amino acids. The CDR3 is CASSPWTANTEAFF. The DNA for the CDR3 is TGTGCCAGCAGCCCTTGGACAGCAAACACTGAAGCTTTCTTT.

There are a few counts of this clone. This CDR3 is CASSPRDSPGTDTQYF. Written as DNA, the CDR3 is TGTGCCAGTAGTCCTCGGGACTCTCCAGGCACAGATACGCAGTATTTT. This rearrangement joins TRBV19 to TRBJ2-3, with a tentative D call TRBD2 (6 bases). Deletions cut 5 bases from V and 1 base from J, with 16 bases between. CDR1 and CDR2 from the germline V gene are LNHDA and SQIVND (reference sequence). The CDR3 length is 16 residues.

V and J are TRBV29-1 and TRBJ1-5; perhaps TRBD1 as D (6 bases). The germline V gene has CDR1 SQVTM and CDR2 ANQGSEA. The CDR3 extends over 12 amino acids. The V end lost 4 bases, the J end lost 5 bases, and 9 bases lay between the germline ends. The CDR3 reads CSVGEGDQPQHF. The CDR3 region has the DNA TGCAGCGTTGGGGAGGGGGATCAGCCCCAGCATTTT.

The J gene is TRBJ1-1, the V gene TRBV7-2; D is unclear. The CDR3 is 13 residues long. Trimming stripped 5 bases from V and 0 bases from J, with 7 bases between. Germline V gene data show CDR1 as SGHTA and CDR2 as FQGNSA. The CDR3 loop is CASSPLLNTEAFF. CDR3 sequence (DNA): TGTGCCAGCAGCCCCCTCTTGAACACTGAAGCTTTCTTT.

The V gene is TRBV28, the J gene TRBJ2-4; TRBD2 might be the D (6 bases). With 2 bases removed from V and 3 bases from J, the gap between germline ends came to 14 bases. The CDR3 covers 16 residues. Per germline, CDR1 MDHEN and CDR2 SYDVKM. The CDR3 loop is CASSLGARGYKNIQYF. In DNA, the CDR3 is TGTGCCAGCAGTTTAGGAGCACGGGGGTACAAAAACATTCAGTACTTC.

This clone occurred a few times. The gene calls are TRBV5-1 and TRBJ1-1; no definite D call. The V gene's germline CDR1 is SGHRS and CDR2 YFSETQ. The CDR3 is 13 residues long. Deletions cut 3 bases from V and 1 base from J, with 7 bases between. The CDR3 here is CASSSMRNTEAFF. The CDR3 DNA reads as TGCGCCAGCAGCTCCATGAGGAACACTGAAGCTTTCTTT.

This chain links TRBV5-1 with TRBJ1-2; D perhaps matches TRBD1 (5 bases). From germline, CDR1 is SGHRS and CDR2 YFSETQ. The CDR3 spans 13 residues. Between the trimmed V and J ends, which lost 7 bases and 3 bases, there was a span of 13 bases. The CDR3 DNA sequence: TGCGCCAGCCGATTCGGGACGGACTATGGCTACACCTTC. Translation: CASRFGTDYGYTF.

The J gene is TRBJ2-3, the V gene TRBV5-1; 8 bases align to TRBD2. The CDR3 has 14 amino acids. V lost 4 bases to trimming and J lost 6 bases; unmatched junction nucleotides: 7. Germline loops: CDR1 SGHRS, CDR2 YFSETQ. CDR3 protein: CASSVGLASDTQYF. The CDR3 coding sequence is TGCGCCAGCAGCGTCGGACTAGCTTCCGATACGCAGTATTTT. Full variable domain (remainder filled in from reference TRBV5-1 and TRBJ2-3): KAGVTQTPRYLIKTRGQQVTLSCSPISGHRSVSWYQQTPGQGLQFLFEYFSETQRNKGNFPGRFSGRQFSNSRSEMNVSTLELGDSALYLCASSVGLASDTQYFGPGTRLTVL.

Judged by abundance, this clone is medium-sized. This chain connects TRBV9 to TRBJ2-1; 7 bases agree with TRBD1. The trim removed 0 bases at V and 6 bases at J, leaving 9 bases unmatched. The CDR3 runs to 16 residues. Germline V gene lookup returns CDR1 SGDLS and CDR2 YYNGEE. CDR3 sequence (DNA): TGTGCCAGCAGCGTAGTGGGGACAGCGAGCGGCAATGAGCAGTTCTTC. Protein: CASSVVGTASGNEQFF.

CDR3 sequence (DNA): TGCGCCAGCAGCCAAGAGGACCTTGAGAACACTGAAGCTTTCTTT. Its protein is CASSQEDLENTEAFF. The rearrangement uses TRBV4-1 and TRBJ1-1, with D uncertain. Trimming left V 0 bases short and J 1 base short, with 9 bases between. There are 15 residues in the CDR3. Per the germline V gene, CDR1 is MGHRA and CDR2 is YSYEKL.